In its sample, the clone carrying this TCR beta chain was seen once. The data are from a study of Ad26.COV2.S vaccination and SARS-CoV-2 variants. Turning to the study itself: Administration of Ad26.COV2.S was intramuscular, either once or twice 56 days apart.

This sample's treatment: some 19 received Ad26.COV2.S at low or high dose, single or two shots; roughly 5 received placebo; per-sample allocation not given. On day 63 after the first injection, vaccine and placebo recipients gave samples. Data came from immunoSEQ multiplex PCR; TCRdb stores just in-frame clones and leaves some out. This table holds about 350,000 clones, roughly 90% found once. CDR1 is LGHDT, CDR2 YNNKEL, per germline (reference sequence). This CDR3 has 16 residues. The germline V and J ends were trimmed by 5 bases and 4 bases, with 18 bases remaining between them. The sequencing here drew on peripheral blood, taken in a trial of Ad26.COV2.S vaccine versus placebo. The origin of this receptor is a person aged 18 to 59 who received the Ad26.COV2.S COVID-19 vaccine or a placebo. The chain links TRBV3-1 (or the pseudogene TRBV3-2) to TRBJ2-1; the D is unclear. DNA of the CDR3: TGTGCCAGCAGCGATTGGAAGGACCGGTTTTACAATGAGCAGTTCTTC. Translated: CASSDWKDRFYNEQFF.